This TCR beta chain originates from a study of OX40 agonist ivuxolimab in advanced cancers. Study findings and constraints: CD8+ T cells (on average) carried more expanded clones than CD4+ T cells.

Per the germline V gene, CDR1 is SGHRS and CDR2 is YFSETQ. The V end was cut by 0 bases, the J end by 0 bases, with 7 bases between. This CDR3 comprises 15 residues. On this clone: Antigen: not known.

Using immunoSEQ multiplex PCR, the repertoire was profiled, and TCRdb retains in-frame clones only, with some absent. The table shows about 89,000 clones, with about 92% occurring only once. The rearrangement links TRBV5-1 to TRBJ1-3; D gene ambiguous. This TCR derives from an adult with an advanced solid tumor such as melanoma, head and neck, liver or kidney cancer. The starting material was CD4+ or CD8+ T cells sorted from blood, obtained in a trial of the OX40 agonist ivuxolimab. The CDR3 region is CASSLGALSGNTIYF. The CDR3 nucleotides read TGCGCCAGCAGCTTGGGGGCGCTCTCTGGAAACACCATATATTTT.